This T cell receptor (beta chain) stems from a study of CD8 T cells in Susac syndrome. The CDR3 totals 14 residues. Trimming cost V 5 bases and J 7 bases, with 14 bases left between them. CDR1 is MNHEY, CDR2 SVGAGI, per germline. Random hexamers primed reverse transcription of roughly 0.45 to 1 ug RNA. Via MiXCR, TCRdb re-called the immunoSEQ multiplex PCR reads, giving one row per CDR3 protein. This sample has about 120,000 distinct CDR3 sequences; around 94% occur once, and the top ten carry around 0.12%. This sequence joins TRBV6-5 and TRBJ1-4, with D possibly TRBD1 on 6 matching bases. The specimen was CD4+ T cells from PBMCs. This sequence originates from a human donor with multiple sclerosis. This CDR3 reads CASSAVIGGEKLFF. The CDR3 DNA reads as TGTGCCAGCAGTGCGGTAATAGGGGGTGAAAAACTGTTTTTT.